One sample yielded the 18 T cell receptor beta chains listed below, sequenced in a study of T cell repertoires in cytomegalovirus infection. Their specific antigens are unknown. TCRdb analysed the reads with MiXCR anew, one entry per CDR3 protein. The profile shows approximately 470,000 distinct CDR3 sequences, about two fifths of them singletons. The sequencing used cultured PBMCs, collected from culture after CMV antigen stimulation. The origin of the receptors is a human donor in good health (CMV status not recorded). Some clones in this sample may be carry-over from other donors' samples.

This clonotype turned up a few times. V and J are TRBV7-6 and TRBJ2-5; 15 bases agree with TRBD2. CDR3 size: 16 residues. Germline-derived CDR1 and CDR2 are SGHVS and FNYEAQ. J lost 3 bases, V lost 4 bases, and 3 bases had no gene match. The CDR3 nucleotides are TGTGCCAGCAGCTGGGGACTAGCGGGAGGAAAAGAGACCCAGTACTTC. Its translation is CASSWGLAGGKETQYF.

Of note for this clonotype: Lacking the conserved final phenylalanine or tryptophan, this CDR3 likely reflects a read error. This rearrangement joins TRBV11-2 to TRBJ2-5, with 10 bases aligning to TRBD1. Germline CDR1 SGHAT, CDR2 FQNNGV. J was trimmed by 7 bases and V by 5 bases; bases with no gene match: 7. The CDR3 has 14 residues. CDR3 sequence: CASSAYGQGGTQYS. For the CDR3, the DNA is TGTGCCAGCAGCGCCTACGGACAGGGGGGGACCCAGTACTCC.

The chain combines TRBV4-3 with TRBJ2-2; D may match TRBD1 or TRBD2 (5 bases each). Germline V gene sequence: CDR1 LGHNA, CDR2 YSLEER. The ends were cut back, 0 bases at V and 6 bases at J, with 23 bases in the middle. CDR3 length: 19 amino acids. The CDR3 sequence is CASSQEVGLAGQGPGELFF. The CDR3 DNA follows: TGCGCCAGCAGCCAAGAGGTGGGGCTAGCTGGACAAGGGCCCGGGGAGCTGTTTTTT.

This clonotype was recorded a few times. The chain links TRBV7-8 to TRBJ2-5; 10 positions agree with TRBD2. The CDR3 has 16 residues. CDR1 is SGHVS, CDR2 FQNEAQ, per germline. J lost 1 base, V lost 1 base, and 3 bases had no gene match. Written as DNA, the CDR3 is TGTGCCAGCAGCTTAGTACTAGCGGGGCTCCAAGAGACCCAGTACTTC. It specifies CASSLVLAGLQETQYF.

This clonotype was observed a few times. The chain has TRBV6-1 and TRBJ2-5, with D unresolved. This CDR3 contains 14 residues. The germline V gene has CDR1 MNHNS and CDR2 SASEGT. Trimming stripped 6 bases from V and 5 bases from J, with 16 bases between. In DNA, the CDR3 is TGTGCCAGCAGGGACGGGCGGTCGTGGGAGACCCAGTACTTC. Encoded protein: CASRDGRSWETQYF.

The chain carries TRBV7-8 and TRBJ2-3, with 8 bases aligning to TRBD1. The CDR3 covers 14 residues. V gave up 6 bases and J gave up 4 bases; unmatched junction bases: 6. CDR1 and CDR2 from the germline V gene are SGHVS and FQNEAQ. In nucleotides, the CDR3 is TGTGCCAGCAGACGGGACAGGTGGTCAGATACGCAGTATTTT. This encodes CASRRDRWSDTQYF.

V usage is TRBV7-6 and J usage is TRBJ2-5, with a tentative D call TRBD1 (5 bases). V shed 8 bases and J shed 0 bases, with 10 bases lying between them. Germline V gene data show CDR1 as SGHVS and CDR2 as FNYEAQ. The CDR3 extends over 13 amino acids. This CDR3 is CASLGPNQETQYF. The DNA for the CDR3 is TGTGCCAGCCTGGGGCCCAACCAAGAGACCCAGTACTTC. Looking up the rest from reference TRBV7-6 and TRBJ2-5 gives the full variable domain: GAGVSQSPRYKVTKRGQDVALRCDPISGHVSLYWYRQALGQGPEFLTYFNYEAQQDKSGLPNDRFSAERPEGSISTLTIQRTEQRDSAMYRCASLGPNQETQYFGPGTRLLVL.

This rearrangement joins TRBV7-2 to TRBJ1-6; D unresolved. This CDR3 spans 14 amino acids. Germline V gene data show CDR1 as SGHTA and CDR2 as FQGNSA. The ends were cut back, 5 bases at V and 2 bases at J, with 7 bases in the middle. The CDR3 nucleotides read TGTGCCAGCAGCCTAGTGGCCTATAATTCACCCCTCCACTTT. This translates into CASSLVAYNSPLHF.

This clonotype was counted at least ten times. This chain connects TRBV7-2 to TRBJ2-3; 16 bases match TRBD2. The germline V gene has CDR1 SGHTA and CDR2 FQGNSA. The V and J ends lost 5 bases and 5 bases, in that order; junction bases with no gene match: 7. This CDR3 region has 17 residues. CDR3 in amino acids: CASSPGTSGGAVDTQYF. The CDR3 region has the DNA TGTGCCAGCAGCCCTGGGACTAGCGGGGGGGCGGTAGATACGCAGTATTTT.

This sequence joins TRBV7-2 and TRBJ2-6; D may be TRBD1 (7 bases). CDR1 is SGHTA and CDR2 is FQGNSA in the germline V gene. Trimming pared 5 bases from V and 0 bases from J, leaving 14 bases between. The CDR3 length is 17 residues. CDR3 coding DNA: TGTGCCAGCAGCCAGGGGGTGGGGGGCTCTGGGGCCAACGTCCTGACTTTC. Amino acid sequence: CASSQGVGGSGANVLTF.

This chain connects TRBV7-2 to TRBJ1-5, with D uncertain. Trimming pared 4 bases from V and 5 bases from J, leaving 9 bases between. Germline CDR1 reads SGHTA; CDR2 reads FQGNSA. The length of the CDR3 is 13 residues. CDR3 nucleotide sequence: TGTGCCAGCAGCTCAGCGCTCGATCAGCCCCAGCATTTT. Protein product: CASSSALDQPQHF.

The chain joins TRBV7-6 to TRBJ2-2; TRBD2 aligns across 9 bases. This CDR3 is built from 15 residues. With V trimmed by 5 bases and J by 7 bases, 8 bases remained unmatched. Germline V gene lookup returns CDR1 SGHVS and CDR2 FNYEAQ. CDR3 DNA sequence: TGTGCCAGCAGCCACGTCGCGGGAGGGATCGGGGAGCTGTTTTTT. It codes for CASSHVAGGIGELFF.

The J gene is TRBJ1-2, the V gene TRBV19; D not certain. Per germline, CDR1 LNHDA and CDR2 SQIVND (reference sequence). The V end was cut by 3 bases, the J end by 7 bases, with 12 bases between. The CDR3 extends over 13 amino acids. CDR3 nucleotides: TGTGCCAGTAGTATGGCGGAGGAAGGTGGCTACACCTTC. It translates to CASSMAEEGGYTF.

V usage is TRBV7-9 and J usage is TRBJ2-1; D might be TRBD2 (6 bases). V was trimmed by 4 bases and J by 9 bases, leaving 13 bases between them. There are 13 residues in the CDR3. The germline CDR1 and CDR2 sequences are SEHNR and FQNEAQ (reference sequence). The CDR3 sequence is CASSSGLGLEQFF. CDR3 coding DNA: TGTGCCAGCAGCTCCGGACTGGGACTTGAGCAGTTCTTC.

The genes are TRBV6-8 and TRBJ2-7, with 13 bases lining up with TRBD2. The CDR3 spans 15 residues. V was clipped by 4 bases and J by 5 bases; unmatched bases: 5. Germline V gene data show CDR1 as MNHGY and CDR2 as SAAAGT. The CDR3 DNA follows: TGTGCCAGCAGTTTATGGACTAGCGGGAGCCACGAGCAGTACTTC. Its translation is CASSLWTSGSHEQYF.

The V gene is TRBV7-2, the J gene TRBJ1-6; no reliable D call. Germline values: CDR1 SGHTA, CDR2 FQGNSA. The CDR3 covers 14 residues. Trimming removed 6 bases at V and 3 bases at J, with 9 bases between. The CDR3 protein is CASSSPGYNSPLHF. The CDR3 region has the DNA TGTGCCAGCAGTTCCCCGGGCTATAATTCACCCCTCCACTTT. Together with reference TRBV7-2 and TRBJ1-6, the CDR3 gives the full variable domain: GAGVSQSPSNKVTEKGKDVELRCDPISGHTALYWYRQSLGQGLEFLIYFQGNSAPDKSGLPSDRFSAERTGGSVSTLTIQRTQQEDSAVYLCASSSPGYNSPLHFGNGTRLTVT.

This clonotype was counted a few times. The chain recombines TRBV7-9 with TRBJ1-6; perhaps TRBD1 as D (6 bases). The CDR3 covers 14 residues. Germline V gene data show CDR1 as SEHNR and CDR2 as FQNEAQ (reference sequence). V was shortened by 8 bases and J by 10 bases, with 18 bases between the two germline ends. Here the CDR3 DNA reads TGTGCCAGCGATAAAGGGGGGGTAGGATCACCCCTCCACTTT. Translated: CASDKGGVGSPLHF.

J is TRBJ1-2 and V is TRBV2, with D hard to call. There are 13 residues in the CDR3. CDR1 and CDR2 from the germline V gene are SNHLY and FYNNEI. V lost 1 base and J lost 4, with 7 bases in between. The CDR3 region is CASSEEATYGYTF. DNA for the CDR3: TGTGCCAGCAGTGAAGAGGCAACCTATGGCTACACCTTC.